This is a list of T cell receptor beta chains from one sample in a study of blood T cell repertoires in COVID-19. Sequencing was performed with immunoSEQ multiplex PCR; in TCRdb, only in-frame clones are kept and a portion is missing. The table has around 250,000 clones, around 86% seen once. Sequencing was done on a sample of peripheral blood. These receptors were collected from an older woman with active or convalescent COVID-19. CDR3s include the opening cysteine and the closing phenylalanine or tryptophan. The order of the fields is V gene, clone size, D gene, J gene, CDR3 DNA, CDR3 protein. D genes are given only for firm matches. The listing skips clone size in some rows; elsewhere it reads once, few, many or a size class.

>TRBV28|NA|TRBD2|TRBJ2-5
TGTGCCAGCAGTTTCCGACTAGCGGGGGGAAAGACCCAGTACTTC
CASSFRLAGGKTQYF
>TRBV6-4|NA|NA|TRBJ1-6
TGTGCCAGCAGTCAGACAGTGAACAATTCACCCCTCCACTTT
CASSQTVNNSPLHF
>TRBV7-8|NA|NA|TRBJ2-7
TGTGCCAGCAGCCCCGGGGTTTGGCAGTACTTC
CASSPGVWQYF
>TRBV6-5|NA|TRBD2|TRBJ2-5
TGTGCCAGCAGTTATAATCGACTAGCGGGGAAGGAGACCCAGTACTTC
CASSYNRLAGKETQYF
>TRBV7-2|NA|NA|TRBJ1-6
TGTGCCAGCAGCTTAGCCCGACAGGCTGTATTTCCCCTCCACTTT
CASSLARQAVFPLHF
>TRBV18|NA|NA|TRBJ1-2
TGTGCCAGCTCACCCCAGGGGAACAATCAGGGCTACACCTTC
CASSPQGNNQGYTF
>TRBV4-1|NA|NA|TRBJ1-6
TGCGCCAGCAACGAGGGACTCTATAATTCACCCCTCCACTTT
CASNEGLYNSPLHF
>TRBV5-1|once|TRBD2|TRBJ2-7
TGCGCCAGCAGCTTGTCTTACGCGGGGGACCGGGAAGAGCAGTACTTC
CASSLSYAGDREEQYF
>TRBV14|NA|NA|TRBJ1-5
TGTGCCAGCAGCCAAGCCGGACGGGGGGATCAGCCCCAGCATTTT
CASSQAGRGDQPQHF
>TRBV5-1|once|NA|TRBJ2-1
TGCGCCAGCAGCGTGGGGGGGCCTTACAATGAGCAGTTCTTC
CASSVGGPYNEQFF
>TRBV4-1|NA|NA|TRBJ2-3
TGCGCCAGCAGCCAAGGCAGTCCGCAGTATTTT
CASSQGSPQYF
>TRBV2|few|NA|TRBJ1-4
TGTGCCAGCACCCCTCTGGGCAGGGGATACGAAAAACTGTTTTTT
CASTPLGRGYEKLFF
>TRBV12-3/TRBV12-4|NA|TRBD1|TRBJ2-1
TGTGCCAGCAGCTTCGGACAGGGTCATGAGCAGTTCTTC
CASSFGQGHEQFF
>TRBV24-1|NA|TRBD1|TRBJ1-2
TGTGCCACCAGTGATCACAGGGGATTTAGCTATGGCTACACCTTC
CATSDHRGFSYGYTF
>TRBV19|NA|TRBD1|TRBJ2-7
TGTGCCAGTAGTATGGTACAGGGGGCTTTTGGCTACGAGCAGTACTTC
CASSMVQGAFGYEQYF
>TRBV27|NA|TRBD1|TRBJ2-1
TGTGCCAGCTCCGGGACAGGGGACAATGAGCAGTTCTTC
CASSGTGDNEQFF
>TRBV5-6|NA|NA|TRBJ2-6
TGTGCCAGCAGCTTTAAAGCTCCTGGGGCCAACGTCCTGACTTTC
CASSFKAPGANVLTF
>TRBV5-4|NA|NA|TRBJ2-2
TGTGCCAGCAGCTTGGCTAGGGGGACCGGGGAGCTGTTTTTT
CASSLARGTGELFF
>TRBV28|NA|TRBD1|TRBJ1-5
TGTGCCAGCAACGACAGGGGCCATAATCAGCCCCAGCATTTT
CASNDRGHNQPQHF
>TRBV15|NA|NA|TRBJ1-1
TGTGCCACCAGCAGAGGTGGCGGGGCAGATGAAGCTTTCTTT
CATSRGGGADEAFF
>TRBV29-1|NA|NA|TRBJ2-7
TGCAGCTACGTTTGGAGCCGCGAGCAGTACTTC
CSYVWSREQYF
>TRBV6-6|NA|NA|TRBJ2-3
TGTGCCAGCAGTTGGGCGGGGGCCCGAGATACGCAGTATTTT
CASSWAGARDTQYF
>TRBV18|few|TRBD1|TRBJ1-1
TGTGCCAGCTCACCATGGACAGGGGGGAACACTGAAGCTTTCTTT
CASSPWTGGNTEAFF
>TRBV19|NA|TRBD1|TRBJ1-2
TGTGCCAGTAGAGCACAGGGGGATCGGGGGCGCGGCTACACCTTC
CASRAQGDRGRGYTF
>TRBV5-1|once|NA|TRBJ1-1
TGCGCCAGCAGCCTGGGACACTCCACTGAAGCTTTCTTT
CASSLGHSTEAFF
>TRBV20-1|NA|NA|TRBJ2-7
TGCAGTGCTGCCGACAGTTACGAGCAGTACTTC
CSAADSYEQYF
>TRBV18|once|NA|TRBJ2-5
TGTGCCAGCTCACCACCCCGGTTACAAGAGACCCAGTACTTC
CASSPPRLQETQYF
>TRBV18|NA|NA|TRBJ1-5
TGTGCCAGCTCACCGGGCGGGGATAGCAATCAGCCCCAGCATTTT
CASSPGGDSNQPQHF
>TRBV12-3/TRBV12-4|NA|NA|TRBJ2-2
TGTGCCAGCACCTTATTCCGACAGGGGGAGCTGTTTTTT
CASTLFRQGELFF
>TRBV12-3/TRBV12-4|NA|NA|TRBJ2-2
TGTGCCAGTTCCCTGTCGACTTCGGAGCTGTTTTTT
CASSLSTSELFF
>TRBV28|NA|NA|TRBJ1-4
TGTGCCAGCAGTTCCAGGGGAATCGGTTGGGGTGAAAAACTGTTTTTT
CASSSRGIGWGEKLFF
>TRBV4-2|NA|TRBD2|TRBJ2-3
TGTGCCAGCAGCCAAGGACTAGCGGGGAGCACAGATACGCAGTATTTT
CASSQGLAGSTDTQYF
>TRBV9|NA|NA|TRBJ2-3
TGTGCCAGCACTCCGCAGAGAGGACTCACAGATACGCAGTATTTT
CASTPQRGLTDTQYF
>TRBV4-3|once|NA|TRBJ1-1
TGCGCCAGCAGCCAAGATAGGAGTTGGGGGCTCAACACTGAAGCTTTCTTT
CASSQDRSWGLNTEAFF
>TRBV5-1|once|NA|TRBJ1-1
TGCGCCAGCAGCTTAGGCGGGGGCACTGAAGCTTTCTTT
CASSLGGGTEAFF
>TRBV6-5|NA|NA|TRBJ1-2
TGTGCCAGCAGTTACTCGGAGGGCTATGGCTACACCTTC
CASSYSEGYGYTF
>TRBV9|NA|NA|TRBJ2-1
TGTGCCAGCAGCGTAGTTGTCGGGGGTGATGAGCAGTTCTTC
CASSVVVGGDEQFF
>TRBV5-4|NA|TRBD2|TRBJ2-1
TGTGCCAGCAGCAGACAGCGGGGGTTCTCCTACAATGAGCAGTTCTTC
CASSRQRGFSYNEQFF
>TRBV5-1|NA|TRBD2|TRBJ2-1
TGCGCCAGCAGACTAGCGGGGGGAAATGAGCAGTTCTTC
CASRLAGGNEQFF
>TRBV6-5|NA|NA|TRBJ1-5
TGTGCCAGCAGTAGTTCAGGACAGCATAGGCAGCCCCAGCATTTT
CASSSSGQHRQPQHF
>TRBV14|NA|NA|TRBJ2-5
TGTGCCAGCAGCCTGAGAGAGACCCAGTACTTC
CASSLRETQYF
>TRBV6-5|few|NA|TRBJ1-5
TGTGCCAGCAGTTACCGGGGAAGGAATCAGCCCCAGCATTTT
CASSYRGRNQPQHF
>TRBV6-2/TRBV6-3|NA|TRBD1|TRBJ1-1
TGTGCCAGCAGTTACGCGACAGGGTGGACTGAAGCTTTCTTT
CASSYATGWTEAFF
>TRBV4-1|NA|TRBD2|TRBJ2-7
TGCGCCAGCAGCCAGGAAGGGACTAGCGGCTCCTACGAGCAGTACTTC
CASSQEGTSGSYEQYF
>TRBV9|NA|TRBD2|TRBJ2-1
TGTGCCAGCAGCGTAGGAGGACTAGGAGAGCAGTTCTTC
CASSVGGLGEQFF
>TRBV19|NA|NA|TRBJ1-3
TGTGCCAGTAGTCTTGGAGGGGCTGGAAACACCATATATTTT
CASSLGGAGNTIYF
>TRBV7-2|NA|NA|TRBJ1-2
TGTGCCAGCAGCTTAGCCGCAGAAAATAACTATGGCTACACCTTC
CASSLAAENNYGYTF
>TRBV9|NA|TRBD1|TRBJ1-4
TGTGCCAGCAGCCCATATCAGGGGACAGGGGGTGAAAAACTGTTTTTT
CASSPYQGTGGEKLFF
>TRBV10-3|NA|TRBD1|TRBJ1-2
TGTGCCATCAGTGAGTCCGACAGGGGTCATGGCTACACCTTC
CAISESDRGHGYTF
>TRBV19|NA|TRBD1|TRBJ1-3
TGTGCCAGTAGTACAGGGGGCACGGTCTCTGGAAACACCATATATTTT
CASSTGGTVSGNTIYF
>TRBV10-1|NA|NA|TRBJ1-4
TGCGCCAGCAGTGAAGGAGGCCCCAATGAAAAACTGTTTTTT
CASSEGGPNEKLFF